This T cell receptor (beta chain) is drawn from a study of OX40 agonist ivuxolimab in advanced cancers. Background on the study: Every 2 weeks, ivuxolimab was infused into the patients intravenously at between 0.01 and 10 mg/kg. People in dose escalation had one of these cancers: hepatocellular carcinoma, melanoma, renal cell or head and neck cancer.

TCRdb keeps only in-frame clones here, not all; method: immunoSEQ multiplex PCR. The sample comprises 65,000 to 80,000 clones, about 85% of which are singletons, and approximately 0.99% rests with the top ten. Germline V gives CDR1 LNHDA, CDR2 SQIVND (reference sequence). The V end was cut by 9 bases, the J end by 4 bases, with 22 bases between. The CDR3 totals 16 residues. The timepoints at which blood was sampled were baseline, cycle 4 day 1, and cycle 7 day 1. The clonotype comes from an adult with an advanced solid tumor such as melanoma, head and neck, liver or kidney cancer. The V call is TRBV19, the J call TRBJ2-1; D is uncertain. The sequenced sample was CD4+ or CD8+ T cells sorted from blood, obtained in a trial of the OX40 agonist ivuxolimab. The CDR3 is CASRRDRVSPYNEQFF. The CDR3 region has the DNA TGTGCCAGCAGGAGAGACCGGGTTTCCCCATACAATGAGCAGTTCTTC.